Below are 15 T cell receptor beta chains sequenced from a single sample in a study. In TCRdb, the RT-PCR reads were re-called with MiXCR into one record per CDR3 protein. The profile shows almost 700,000 distinct CDR3 sequences, over 12% of them singletons. Sequenced material: memory CD4+ T cells from blood. Receptors originate from a female donor in good health, serving as a healthy control.

In its sample, this clonotype was seen many times. V and J are TRBV7-2 and TRBJ2-3; 10 bases align to TRBD1. Germline V gene lookup returns CDR1 SGHTA and CDR2 FQGNSA. V gave up 3 bases and J gave up 6 bases; unmatched junction bases: 9. The CDR3 runs to 16 residues. CDR3 sequence: CASSLTRDRGSDTQYF. CDR3 DNA: TGTGCCAGCAGCTTGACCCGGGACAGGGGTTCGGATACGCAGTATTTT.

This clonotype showed up many times. V and J are TRBV20-1 and TRBJ1-1, with 9 bases identical to TRBD1. Unmatched junction bases numbered 6, after V lost 6 bases and J lost 1 base. Germline lookup yields CDR1 DFQATT and CDR2 SNEGSKA (reference sequence). The CDR3 spans 14 residues. The CDR3 DNA reads TGCAGTGCCCCGGACAGGGGATCGAACACTGAAGCTTTCTTT. Translating gives CSAPDRGSNTEAFF.

This clonotype has more than one count but fewer than ten. The chain recombines TRBV6-6 with TRBJ2-7; unclear D gene. V lost 5 bases, J lost 6 bases, and 11 bases lay in between. The CDR3 is 12 residues long. Germline CDR1 is MNHNY and CDR2 is SVGAGI (reference sequence). The CDR3 sequence: CASSQSYGEQYF. Here the CDR3 DNA reads TGTGCCAGCAGTCAATCTTATGGCGAGCAGTACTTC.

This clonotype came up many times. V is TRBV7-3 and J is TRBJ1-6; 7 positions agree with TRBD1. There are 18 residues in the CDR3. Unmatched junction bases numbered 14, after V lost 4 bases and J lost 5 bases. Germline loops: CDR1 SGHTA, CDR2 FQGTGA. Here the CDR3 reads CASSSQLQGRLNNSPLHF. CDR3 sequence (DNA): TGTGCCAGCAGCTCCCAACTACAGGGGCGACTGAATAATTCACCCCTCCACTTT. Full variable domain (rest looked up from reference TRBV7-3 and TRBJ1-6): GAGVSQTPSNKVTEKGKYVELRCDPISGHTALYWYRQSLGQGPEFLIYFQGTGAADDSGLPNDRFFAVRPEGSVSTLKIQRTERGDSAVYLCASSSQLQGRLNNSPLHFGNGTRLTVT.

This clonotype was seen only a few times. The chain links TRBV11-2 to TRBJ1-5; D perhaps matches TRBD1 (5 bases). The V end lost 2 bases, the J end lost 6 bases, and 14 bases lay between the germline ends. This CDR3 region has 15 residues. In germline, CDR1 is SGHAT, CDR2 FQNNGV. This CDR3 is CASSLTDSRSQPQHF. For the CDR3, the DNA is TGTGCCAGCAGCTTAACAGACAGTCGGAGTCAGCCCCAGCATTTT.

The chain carries TRBV20-1 and TRBJ1-2; 10 bases map to TRBD1. CDR3 length equals 15 residues. The V gene end was trimmed by 0 bases and the J gene end by 4 bases; junction bases not matched to a gene: 5. CDR1 is DFQATT, CDR2 SNEGSKA, per germline (reference sequence). The CDR3 spells CSAREADRGTYGYTF. The DNA of the CDR3 is TGCAGTGCTAGAGAGGCGGACAGGGGGACCTATGGCTACACCTTC.

The chain uses TRBV7-2 and TRBJ2-7; 7 bases are a match to TRBD2. Germline trimming cut 0 bases from V and 4 bases from J; bases unmatched to any gene: 3. Germline-derived CDR1 and CDR2 are SGHTA and FQGNSA. This CDR3 has 14 amino acids. CDR3 bases: TGTGCCAGCAGCTTAGCGCTAGCGGTATACGAGCAGTACTTC. Encoded protein: CASSLALAVYEQYF.

This clonotype was counted many times. The chain uses TRBV27 and TRBJ1-5; 9 bases map to TRBD1. V dropped 6 bases and J dropped 6; count of bases not matched to a gene: 6. CDR3 length: 14 residues. The germline V gene encodes CDR1 MNHEY and CDR2 SMNVEV (reference sequence). The DNA for the CDR3 is TGTGCCAGCAGGCTAACAGGGGGCTTTCAGCCCCAGCATTTT. Its protein product is CASRLTGGFQPQHF.

This sequence joins TRBV2 and TRBJ2-2; D is uncertain. Trimming stripped 3 bases from V and 6 bases from J, with 8 bases between. CDR1 and CDR2 (germline): SNHLY, FYNNEI. CDR3 length: 13 residues. The CDR3 nucleotides are TGTGCCAGCAGTGACCGCCTGGCCGGGGAGCTGTTTTTT. Amino acids: CASSDRLAGELFF.

There are many counts of this clonotype. The V gene is TRBV20-1, the J gene TRBJ1-5, with D possibly matching TRBD1 (5 bases). Germline V gene data show CDR1 as DFQATT and CDR2 as SNEGSKA (reference sequence). The CDR3 runs to 14 residues. Trimming took off 3 bases at V and 2 bases at J, with 11 bases between the two ends. The CDR3 region has the DNA TGCAGTGCTAGGGGGGAAGAGGGCAATCAGCCCCAGCATTTT. Its translation is CSARGEEGNQPQHF.

This clonotype appeared many times. This chain joins TRBV29-1 and TRBJ1-4, with no clear D. The germline V gene has CDR1 SQVTM and CDR2 ANQGSEA. The CDR3 has 12 amino acids. Trimming left V 4 bases short and J 8 bases short, with 11 bases between. CDR3 coding DNA: TGCAGCGTTGTCGGGTTACGGGAAAAACTGTTTTTT. This gives the protein CSVVGLREKLFF.

V gene TRBV5-1 combines with J gene TRBJ2-5; D gene unclear. Trimming left V 2 bases short and J 1 base short, with 9 bases between. The CDR3 has 14 residues. Germline V gene sequence: CDR1 SGHRS, CDR2 YFSETQ. CDR3 nucleotides: TGCGCCAGCAGCTTTTCCCGGGCCCAAGAGACCCAGTACTTC. Its translation is CASSFSRAQETQYF.

This clonotype has only a few counts. This rearrangement joins TRBV28 to TRBJ1-1, with unresolved D. The germline gives CDR1 MDHEN, CDR2 SYDVKM. The CDR3 is 12 amino acids. V was cut by 6 bases and J by 5 bases, with 10 bases left in between. Written as DNA, the CDR3 is TGTGCCAGCAGGCTAATTGGGACTGAAGCTTTCTTT. Translation gives CASRLIGTEAFF.

The gene calls are TRBV10-3 and TRBJ1-5; TRBD1 aligns across 9 bases. The J segment lost 4 bases and the V segment lost 8 bases, leaving 3 bases of the junction unmatched. The germline V gene has CDR1 ENHRY and CDR2 SYGVKD. This CDR3 has 13 residues. CDR3 sequence: CAIRDRENQPQHF. CDR3 nucleotide sequence: TGTGCCATCCGGGACAGGGAGAATCAGCCCCAGCATTTT.

The sample holds a few counts of this clonotype. This chain links TRBV20-1 with TRBJ2-7, with D maybe TRBD2 (5 bases). The CDR3 sequence is 16 residues long. Germline V gene lookup returns CDR1 DFQATT and CDR2 SNEGSKA (reference sequence). V was pared by 3 bases and J by 3 bases, with 21 bases between. The chain's CDR3 is CSASPEATFMRYEQYF. CDR3 coding DNA: TGCAGTGCTAGTCCGGAGGCGACCTTTATGCGCTACGAGCAGTACTTC.